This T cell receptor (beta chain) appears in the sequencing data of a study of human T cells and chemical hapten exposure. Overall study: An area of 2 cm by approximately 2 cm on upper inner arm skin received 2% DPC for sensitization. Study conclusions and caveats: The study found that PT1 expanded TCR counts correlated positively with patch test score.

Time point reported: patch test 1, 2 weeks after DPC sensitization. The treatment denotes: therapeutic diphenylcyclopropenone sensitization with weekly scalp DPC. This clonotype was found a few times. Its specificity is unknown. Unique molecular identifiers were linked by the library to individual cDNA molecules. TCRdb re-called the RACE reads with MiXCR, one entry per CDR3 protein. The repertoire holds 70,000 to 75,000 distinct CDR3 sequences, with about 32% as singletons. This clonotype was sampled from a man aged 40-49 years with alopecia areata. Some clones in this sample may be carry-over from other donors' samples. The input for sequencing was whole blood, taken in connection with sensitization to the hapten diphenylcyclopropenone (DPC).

CDR3 bases: TGTGCCAGCAGCCGGGGACAGAAGGAAGTACAAGAGACCCAGTACTTC. It specifies CASSRGQKEVQETQYF. The J gene is TRBJ2-5, the V gene TRBV3-1, with 7 positions matching TRBD1. The junction had 10 bases not matched to a gene; V was cut back by 4 bases and J by 2 bases. The germline CDR1 and CDR2 sequences are LGHDT and YNNKEL (reference sequence). The length of the CDR3 is 16 residues.